Reported below is one T cell receptor (beta chain). The sample originates from a study of shared clonotypes between healthy human individuals. The CDR3 contains 15 residues. Germline CDR1 and CDR2: SEHNR and FQNEAQ (reference sequence). V lost 4 bases, J lost 8 bases, and 17 bases lay in between. For unsorted PBMC, roughly 0.3 ug DNA per replicate equaled some 32,000 T cell genomes. Clones were read by immunoSEQ multiplex PCR, and TCRdb kept only the in-frame ones, dropping some. The sample includes around 430,000 clones, about four fifths of them seen just once. This TCR was sampled from a woman aged 40 to 50 in good health. Some clones in this sample may be carry-over from other donors' samples. Sequenced input: PBMCs. The chain joins TRBV7-9 to TRBJ1-4, with D maybe TRBD1 (6 bases). CDR3 bases: TGTGCCAGCAGCTCAAATCGAGGGGGGTCGGAAAAACTGTTTTTT. Residues: CASSSNRGGSEKLFF.